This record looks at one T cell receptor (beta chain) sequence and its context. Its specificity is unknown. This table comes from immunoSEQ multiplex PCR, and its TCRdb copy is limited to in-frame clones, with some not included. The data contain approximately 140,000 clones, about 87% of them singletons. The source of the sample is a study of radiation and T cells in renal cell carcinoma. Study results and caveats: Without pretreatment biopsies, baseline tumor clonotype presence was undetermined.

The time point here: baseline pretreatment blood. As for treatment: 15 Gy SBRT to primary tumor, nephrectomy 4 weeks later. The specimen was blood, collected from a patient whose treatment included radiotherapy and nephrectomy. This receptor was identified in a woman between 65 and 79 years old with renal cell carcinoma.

In DNA, the CDR3 is TGTGCCAGCAGCCCCCAAGAAGGGTCACCCCTCCACTTT. Protein product: CASSPQEGSPLHF. The rearrangement joins TRBV7-6 to TRBJ1-6; D is unresolved. Germline assignment: CDR1 SGHVS and CDR2 FNYEAQ. V was pared by 5 bases and J by 10 bases, with 12 bases between. The length of the CDR3 is 13 residues.